The rows below give T cell receptor beta chains drawn from one sample of a study of CD8 T cells in ankylosing spondylitis. TCRdb used MiXCR to reprocess the 5' RACE reads, holding one entry per CDR3 protein. The sample includes 210,000 or so distinct CDR3 sequences, approximately 8.4% of them seen just once. Specimen: blood, either unsorted or a sorted T cell fraction (not recorded which). Receptors originate from a female donor with ankylosing spondylitis or in good health (not recorded which). Both conserved end residues are part of each CDR3. D genes are given only for firm matches.

>TRBD2|TRBV20-1|TRBJ2-1
CSAKREDRVLEQFF
>-|TRBV6-2/TRBV6-3|TRBJ2-1
CASSYMDQGVRFF
>-|TRBV29-1|TRBJ2-7
CSVEAASPSYEQYF
>-|TRBV2|TRBJ2-3
CASSPDGGIGTDTQYF
>-|TRBV25-1|TRBJ1-2
CASRWGYGYTF
>TRBD1|TRBV12-3/TRBV12-4|TRBJ1-5
CASSLGQDIQPQHF
>-|TRBV7-6|TRBJ2-7
CASSLGSGNYEQYF
>TRBD1|TRBV18|TRBJ1-1
CASSYTRTGVNTEAFF
>TRBD1|TRBV29-1|TRBJ2-2
CSGGQANTGELFF
>-|TRBV20-1|TRBJ2-7
CRPGYEQYF
>-|TRBV28|TRBJ1-5
CASSLTVRDQPQHF
>-|TRBV5-1|TRBJ1-1
CASRQNPGPSQGAFF
>-|TRBV19|TRBJ2-2
CASSISPGELFF
>-|TRBV20-1|TRBJ2-1
CSASGPSNEQFF
>TRBD1|TRBV5-1|TRBJ2-7
CASGTGTYEQYF
>-|TRBV20-1|TRBJ2-3
CSARLAPIDTQYF
>-|TRBV10-3|TRBJ2-5
CAISERLALGTQYF
>-|TRBV11-2|TRBJ1-1
CASSPQRTNTEAFF
>-|TRBV10-3|TRBJ2-7
CAISGPIDYEQYF
>TRBD2|TRBV7-9|TRBJ2-1
CASIPAGSSYNEQFF
>-|TRBV7-8|TRBJ1-1
CASTPRAGMNTEAFF
>TRBD2|TRBV7-8|TRBJ2-3
CASLEREGGTDTQYF
>-|TRBV5-1|TRBJ2-7
CASRSDGNYEQYF
>-|TRBV28|TRBJ2-7
CASSRRTFTGGVYEQYF
>-|TRBV20-1|TRBJ2-1
CSPYSGNEQFF
>TRBD2|TRBV7-2|TRBJ2-3
CASSREGLAFTDTQYF
>-|TRBV7-9|TRBJ1-1
CASSLIGTEAFF
>TRBD1|TRBV7-2|TRBJ1-4
CASSSAGTGQEKLFF
>-|TRBV5-1|TRBJ2-2
CASSFTQQQAGELFF
>TRBD2|TRBV5-6|TRBJ2-1
CASSLVVVGGGYGYNEQFF
>-|TRBV6-5|TRBJ2-1
CASSTRGGEQFF
>-|TRBV14|TRBJ2-1
CASSHLTGDEQFF
>TRBD2|TRBV12-3/TRBV12-4|TRBJ2-1
CASGTSVGSYNEQFF
>-|TRBV11-2|TRBJ2-5
CASSLVMQRSSETQYF
>-|TRBV10-3|TRBJ2-7
CAISESLVEQYF
>-|TRBV5-6|TRBJ2-4
CASSSSGFTIQYF
>TRBD1|TRBV6-4|TRBJ2-7
CASNTTGSSYEQYF
>-|TRBV27|TRBJ2-7
CASIWRKVCEQYF
>-|TRBV12-3/TRBV12-4|TRBJ2-1
CASSPGPFYNEQFF
>-|TRBV11-2|TRBJ1-2
CASSFPGAGRGYTF
>-|TRBV7-9|TRBJ2-2
CASSPSNPGLNTGELFF
>TRBD2|TRBV20-1|TRBJ2-1
CSARRPLAGGDGEQFF
>-|TRBV7-2|TRBJ2-2
CASSSPSGYTGELFF
>-|TRBV3-1|TRBJ2-3
CASSQDSTEAGTDTQYF
>TRBD1|TRBV10-3|TRBJ2-7
CAISEPRQGARYEQYF
>TRBD1|TRBV20-1|TRBJ2-5
CSACPGTANQETQYF
>TRBD1|TRBV6-4|TRBJ1-6
CASHKFGQGASSPLHF
>-|TRBV29-1|TRBJ1-3
CSVQTYGHYPAGNTIYF
>-|TRBV7-9|TRBJ1-2
CASSLDTPYGYTF
>-|TRBV12-3/TRBV12-4|TRBJ1-1
CASSLKGLLNTEAFF
>-|TRBV9|TRBJ2-7
CASSLHPYEQYF
>-|TRBV12-3/TRBV12-4|TRBJ2-7
CASSLVPWYEQYF
>-|TRBV12-3/TRBV12-4|TRBJ2-1
CASNPLALTYNEQFF
>-|TRBV6-2/TRBV6-3|TRBJ2-4
CASSYMDIQYF
>-|TRBV7-6|TRBJ2-5
CASGGQTQYF
>TRBD1|TRBV20-1|TRBJ2-5
CSAQPGTGVGAHQETQYF
>TRBD1|TRBV30|TRBJ2-7
CVWSPGTGGIDEQYF
>-|TRBV4-3|TRBJ2-2
CASSPGTSREELFF
>-|TRBV3-1|TRBJ2-3
CASSHGSVADTQYF